This T cell receptor (beta chain) was captured by sequencing in a study of immune evolution from preneoplasia to lung adenocarcinoma. Some clones are missing from TCRdb's copy, which holds only in-frame ones; the method was immunoSEQ multiplex PCR. The repertoire holds about 9,900 clones, with about 81% as singletons. The CDR3 spans 13 residues. Germline V gives CDR1 MNHEY, CDR2 SVGAGI. V dropped 2 bases and J dropped 0 bases, with 2 bases sitting between them. Findings of the study overall: Normal lung had the highest top T cell clone frequencies. Normal lung had highest clonality; later lesions appeared denser, more diverse.

A remark on this clone: Its target is unknown.

Patients had resection in Japan or China between about 2013 and 2017. Histologic diagnosis was independently verified by two lung pathologists. The genes are TRBV6-5 and TRBJ1-5; D not resolved. This receptor was identified in a person in their 70s with lung adenocarcinoma. The sample consisted of FFPE lung adenocarcinoma in situ tissue. The CDR3 DNA sequence: TGTGCCAGCAGTTACCGTAGCAATCAGCCCCAGCATTTT. Its protein product is CASSYRSNQPQHF.